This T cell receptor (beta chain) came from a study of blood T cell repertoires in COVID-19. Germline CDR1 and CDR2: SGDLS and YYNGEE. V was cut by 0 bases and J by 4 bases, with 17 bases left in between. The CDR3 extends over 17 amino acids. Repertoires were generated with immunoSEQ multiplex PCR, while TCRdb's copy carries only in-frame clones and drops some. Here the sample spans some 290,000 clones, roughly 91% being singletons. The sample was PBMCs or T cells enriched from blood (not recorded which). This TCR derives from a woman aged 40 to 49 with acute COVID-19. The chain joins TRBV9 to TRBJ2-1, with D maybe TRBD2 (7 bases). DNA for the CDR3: TGTGCCAGCAGCGTAGCCCCTCGGGGGGCGGCGTACAATGAGCAGTTCTTC. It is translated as CASSVAPRGAAYNEQFF.